This T cell receptor (beta chain) was found in a study of post-analysis software for immune sequencing data. This clonotype was detected only once. Its antigen is as yet unknown. Study conclusions and caveats: Compared against controls, patients with multiple sclerosis displayed significantly lower normalized Chao1 diversity. A handful of TRBV segments were more frequent in patients than controls; TRBV5-6, TRBV5-1 and TRBV20-1 belonged to this group. Co-batched samples clustered tightly together by F measure.

The CDR3 contains 17 residues. J lost 2 bases, V lost 5 bases, and 10 bases had no gene match. Germline lookup yields CDR1 SGHTA and CDR2 FQGTGA. Unique molecular identifiers tagged the TCR beta cDNA libraries. Around 500,000 cDNA molecules were obtained per 1 to 10 million input T cells. TCRdb fed the PCR reads into MiXCR, producing one record per CDR3 protein. In the table there are about 820,000 distinct CDR3 sequences, roughly 58% of which are singletons. V and J are TRBV7-3 and TRBJ2-3, with 10 bases lining up with TRBD2. This sequence was found in a girl aged 10-17 years with multiple sclerosis. Sample: blood. CDR3 in amino acids: CASSVQERGGYTDTQYF. DNA for the CDR3: TGTGCCAGCAGCGTACAAGAGCGGGGGGGTTACACAGATACGCAGTATTTT.